This TCR beta chain derives from a study of CD8+ T cells in alopecia areata. Study-level information: In an open-label trial, patients got 5 to 10 mg tofacitinib twice daily.

General study findings and limits: Especially in alopecia totalis/universalis, lesional scalp showed greater clonality than normal scalp did.

Extraction of RNA preceded its reverse transcription into cDNA, which served as the sequencing template. The assay was immunoSEQ multiplex PCR, and TCRdb's table has in-frame clones only and misses some. The sample lists over 70,000 clones, roughly 70% occurring once. This clone showed up just once. Its antigen remains unidentified. The CDR3 extends over 16 amino acids. The J segment lost 3 bases and the V segment lost 0 bases, leaving 3 bases of the junction unmatched. Germline-derived CDR1 and CDR2 are SGHDT and YYEEEE. Noted treatment: oral pan-JAK inhibitor, 5-10 mg twice daily. Peripheral blood and lesional scalp punch biopsies came from alopecia areata patients.

This chain connects TRBV5-6 to TRBJ2-1; 10 positions match TRBD2. This TCR was recovered from a human donor with alopecia areata. The material was CD8+ T cells sorted from blood, obtained at week 24, from a patient treated with tofacitinib. DNA for the CDR3: TGTGCCAGCAGCTTGGCCCTAGCGGGAGTCTACAATGAGCAGTTCTTC. It is translated as CASSLALAGVYNEQFF.